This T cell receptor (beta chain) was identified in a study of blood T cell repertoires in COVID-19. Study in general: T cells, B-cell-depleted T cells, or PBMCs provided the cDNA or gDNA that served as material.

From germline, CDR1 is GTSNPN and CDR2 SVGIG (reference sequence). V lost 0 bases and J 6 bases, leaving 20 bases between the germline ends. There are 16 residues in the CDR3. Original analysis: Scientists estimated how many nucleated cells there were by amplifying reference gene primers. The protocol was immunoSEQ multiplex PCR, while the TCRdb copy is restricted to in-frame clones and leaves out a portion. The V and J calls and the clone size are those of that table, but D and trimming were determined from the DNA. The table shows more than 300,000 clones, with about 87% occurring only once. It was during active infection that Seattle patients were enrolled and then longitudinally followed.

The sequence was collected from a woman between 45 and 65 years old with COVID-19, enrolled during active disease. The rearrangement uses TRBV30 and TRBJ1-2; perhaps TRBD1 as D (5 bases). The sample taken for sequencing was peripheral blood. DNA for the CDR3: TGTGCCTGGAGTGTACGGGCTCAAGGGGCAGCACATGGCTACACCTTC. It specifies CAWSVRAQGAAHGYTF.